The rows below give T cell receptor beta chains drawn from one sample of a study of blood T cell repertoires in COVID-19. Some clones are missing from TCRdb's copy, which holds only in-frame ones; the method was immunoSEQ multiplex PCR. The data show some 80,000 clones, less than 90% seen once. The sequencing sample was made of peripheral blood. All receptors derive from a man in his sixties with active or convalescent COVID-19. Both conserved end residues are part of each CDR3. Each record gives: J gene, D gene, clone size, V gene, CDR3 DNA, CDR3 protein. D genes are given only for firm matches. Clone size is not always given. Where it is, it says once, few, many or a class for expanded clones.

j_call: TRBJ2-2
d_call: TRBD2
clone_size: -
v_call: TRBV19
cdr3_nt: TGTGCCAGTAGTATACTAGCGGGGCAGTCGAACACCGGGGAGCTGTTTTTT
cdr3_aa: CASSILAGQSNTGELFF

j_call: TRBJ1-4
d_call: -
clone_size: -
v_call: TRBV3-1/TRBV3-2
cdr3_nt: TGTGCCAGCAGCCTACGATTACTCGCTAATGAAAAACTGTTTTTT
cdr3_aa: CASSLRLLANEKLFF

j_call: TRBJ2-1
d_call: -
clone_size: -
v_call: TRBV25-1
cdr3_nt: TGTGCCAGCAGTGAACAAAACAATGAGCAGTTCTTC
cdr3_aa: CASSEQNNEQFF

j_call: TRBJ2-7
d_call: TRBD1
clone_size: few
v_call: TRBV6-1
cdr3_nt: TGTGCCAGCAGTGAAACCTGGGACAGGGGCACCTACGAGCAGTACTTC
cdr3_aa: CASSETWDRGTYEQYF

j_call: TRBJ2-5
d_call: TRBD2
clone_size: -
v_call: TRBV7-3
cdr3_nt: TGTGCCAGCAGCTCGTTAGCGGGGCGAGGAGAGACCCAGTACTTC
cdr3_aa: CASSSLAGRGETQYF

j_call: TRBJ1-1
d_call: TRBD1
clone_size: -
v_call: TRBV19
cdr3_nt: TGTGCCAGTAGTACCCTCTTGGGGCAGGGGGCTGGTGAAGCTTTCTTT
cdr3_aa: CASSTLLGQGAGEAFF

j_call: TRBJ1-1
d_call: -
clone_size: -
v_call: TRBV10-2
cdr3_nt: TGCGCCAGCAGTGAGGCACAGGGTAACACTGAAGCTTTCTTT
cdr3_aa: CASSEAQGNTEAFF

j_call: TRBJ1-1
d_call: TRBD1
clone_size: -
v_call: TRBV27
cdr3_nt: TGTGCCAGCAGTCCAACAGGGGGCACTGAAGCTTTCTTT
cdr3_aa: CASSPTGGTEAFF

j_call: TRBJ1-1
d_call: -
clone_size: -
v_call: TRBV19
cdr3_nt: TGTGCCAGTACACAGCCCATGAACACTGAAGCTTTCTTT
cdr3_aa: CASTQPMNTEAFF

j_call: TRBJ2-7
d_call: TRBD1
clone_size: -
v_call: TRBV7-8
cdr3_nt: TGTGCCAGCAGCCCAGGCCTCCGGACAGGCTCCTACGAGCAGTACTTC
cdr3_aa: CASSPGLRTGSYEQYF

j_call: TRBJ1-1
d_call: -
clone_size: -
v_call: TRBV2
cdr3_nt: TGTGCCAGCAGACAGAGCACTGAAGCTTTCTTT
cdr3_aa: CASRQSTEAFF

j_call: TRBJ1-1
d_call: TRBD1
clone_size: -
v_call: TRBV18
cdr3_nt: TGTGCCAGCTCACTCGGACAGGACACTGAAGCTTTCTTT
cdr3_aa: CASSLGQDTEAFF

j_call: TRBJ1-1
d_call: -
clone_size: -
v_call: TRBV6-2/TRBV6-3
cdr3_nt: TGTGCCAGCAGTTACTCAGTCCGGGTGCCTCGAGGCGCTTTCTTT
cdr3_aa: CASSYSVRVPRGAFF

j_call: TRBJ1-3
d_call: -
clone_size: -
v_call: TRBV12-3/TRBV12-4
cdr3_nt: TGTGCCAGCAGAGTGGGGGGGGGAAACACCATATATTTT
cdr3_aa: CASRVGGGNTIYF

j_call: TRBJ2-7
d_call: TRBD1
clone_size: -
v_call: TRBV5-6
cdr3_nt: TGTGCCAGCAGCTGGGACAGTTCCTACGAGCAGTACTTC
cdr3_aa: CASSWDSSYEQYF

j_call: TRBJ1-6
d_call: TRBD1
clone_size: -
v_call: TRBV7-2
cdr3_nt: TGTGCCAGCAGCTCTAACAGGGGGAGTAATTCACCCCTCCACTTT
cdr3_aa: CASSSNRGSNSPLHF

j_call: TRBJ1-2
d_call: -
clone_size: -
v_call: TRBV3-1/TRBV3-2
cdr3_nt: TGTGCCAGCAGCCCTTCTTCGCTAGACTACTATGGCTACACCTTC
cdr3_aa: CASSPSSLDYYGYTF

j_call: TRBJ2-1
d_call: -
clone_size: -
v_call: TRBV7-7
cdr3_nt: TGTGCTAGCAGCACAAACAGGGACAATGAGCAGTTCTTC
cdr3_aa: CASSTNRDNEQFF

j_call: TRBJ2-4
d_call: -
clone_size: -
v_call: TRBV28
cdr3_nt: TGTGCCAGCAGTTTGCAGGGTGGGGTGTACTTC
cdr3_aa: CASSLQGGVYF

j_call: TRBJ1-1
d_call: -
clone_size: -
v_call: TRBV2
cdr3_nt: TGTGCCAGCACCGAGGGAGGGGTCACTGAAGCTTTCTTT
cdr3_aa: CASTEGGVTEAFF

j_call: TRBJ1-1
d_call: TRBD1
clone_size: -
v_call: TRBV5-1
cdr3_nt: TGCGCCAGCAGCATTTCAGGGGGGAGGAACACTGAAGCTTTCTTT
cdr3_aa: CASSISGGRNTEAFF

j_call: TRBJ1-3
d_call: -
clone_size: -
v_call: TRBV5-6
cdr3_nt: TGTGCCAGCACTAGGGAGGGAACGGGAAACACCATATATTTT
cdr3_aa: CASTREGTGNTIYF

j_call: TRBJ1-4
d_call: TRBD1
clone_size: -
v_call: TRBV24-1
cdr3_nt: TGTGCCACCAGTGATCTCGACAGGGTGGGGGACTTT
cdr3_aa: CATSDLDRVGDF

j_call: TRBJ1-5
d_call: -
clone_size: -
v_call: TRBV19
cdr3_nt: TGTGCCAGCAGGGGACGGGGGGGCAATCAGCCCCAGCATTTT
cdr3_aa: CASRGRGGNQPQHF

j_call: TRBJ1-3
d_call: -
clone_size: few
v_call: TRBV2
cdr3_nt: TGTGCCAGCAGTGACCCGGGAAACACCATATATTTT
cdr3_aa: CASSDPGNTIYF

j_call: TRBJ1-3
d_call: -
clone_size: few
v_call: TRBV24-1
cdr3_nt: TGTGCCACCAGTAAGGGGGTAGGGACCTCCTCTGGAAACACCATATATTTT
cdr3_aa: CATSKGVGTSSGNTIYF

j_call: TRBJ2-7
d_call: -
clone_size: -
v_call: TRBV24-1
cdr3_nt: TGTGCCAGAGGGAGAACACCGGACTACGAGCAGTACTTC
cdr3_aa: CARGRTPDYEQYF

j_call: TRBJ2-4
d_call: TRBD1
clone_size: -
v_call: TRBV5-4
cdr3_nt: TGTGCCAGCAGCCCCGGGACAGGGATTGTAGCCAAAAACATTCAGTACTTC
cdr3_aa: CASSPGTGIVAKNIQYF

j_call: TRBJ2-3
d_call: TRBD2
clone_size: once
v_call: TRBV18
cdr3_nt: TGTGCCAGCTCACGACTGACTAGCGGGGGAGAAACAGATACGCAGTATTTT
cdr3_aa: CASSRLTSGGETDTQYF

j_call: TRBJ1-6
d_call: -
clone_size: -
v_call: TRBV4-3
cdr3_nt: TGCGCCAGCAGCCAGAGCTCCTATAATTCACCCCTCCACTTT
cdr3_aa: CASSQSSYNSPLHF

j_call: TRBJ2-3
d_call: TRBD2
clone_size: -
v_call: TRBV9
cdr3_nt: TGTGCCAGCAGCGTAGATCCTAGCGGGGAGTACACAGATACGCAGTATTTT
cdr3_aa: CASSVDPSGEYTDTQYF

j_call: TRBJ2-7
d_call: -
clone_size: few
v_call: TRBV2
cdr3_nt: TGTGCCAGCAGCCCCCAGGGGTACGAGCAGTACTTC
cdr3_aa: CASSPQGYEQYF

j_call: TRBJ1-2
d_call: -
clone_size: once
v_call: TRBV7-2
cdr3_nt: TGTGCCAGCAGCTTAGGGAGGGGCAGAACGATGGCCAACTATGGCTACACCTTC
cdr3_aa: CASSLGRGRTMANYGYTF

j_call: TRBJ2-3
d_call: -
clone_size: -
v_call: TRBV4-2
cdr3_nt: TGTGCCAGCAGCCAAGATGTGGCCTCCACAGATACGCAGTATTTT
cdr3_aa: CASSQDVASTDTQYF

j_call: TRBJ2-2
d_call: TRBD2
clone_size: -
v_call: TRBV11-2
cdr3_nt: TGTGCCAGCAGCCGTCTTCCGGGGGGGGCGCGAACCGGGGAGCTGTTTTTT
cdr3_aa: CASSRLPGGARTGELFF

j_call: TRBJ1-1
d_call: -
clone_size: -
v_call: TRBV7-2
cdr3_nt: TGTGCCAGCTCATCCCAGGAGAACACTGAAGCTTTCTTT
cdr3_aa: CASSSQENTEAFF

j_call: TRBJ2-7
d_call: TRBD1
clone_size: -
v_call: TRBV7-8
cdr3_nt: TGTGCCAGCAGCTGGGGGACAGCCGAGCAGTACTTC
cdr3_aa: CASSWGTAEQYF

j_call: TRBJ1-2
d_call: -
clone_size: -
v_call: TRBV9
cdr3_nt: TGTGCCAGCAGCGCGTTCTGGGACAATTATTATGGCTACACCTTC
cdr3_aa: CASSAFWDNYYGYTF

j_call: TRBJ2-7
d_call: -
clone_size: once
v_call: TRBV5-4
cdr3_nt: TGTGCCAGCAGCTTGGAAGCTTCGAGCACCTACGAGCAGTACTTC
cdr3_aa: CASSLEASSTYEQYF

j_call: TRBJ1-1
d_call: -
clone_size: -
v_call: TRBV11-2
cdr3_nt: TGTGCCAGCAGCTTAACACAGGGCTCTGAAGCTTTCTTT
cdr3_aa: CASSLTQGSEAFF

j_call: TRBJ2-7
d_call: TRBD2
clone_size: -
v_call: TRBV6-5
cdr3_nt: TGTGCCAGCCGGCCAGCGGGGTACTACGAGCAGTACTTC
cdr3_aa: CASRPAGYYEQYF

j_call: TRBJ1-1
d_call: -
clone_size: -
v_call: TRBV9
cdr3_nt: TGTGCCAGCAGCGTAGCAGGGATCACTGAAGCTTTCTTT
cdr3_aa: CASSVAGITEAFF

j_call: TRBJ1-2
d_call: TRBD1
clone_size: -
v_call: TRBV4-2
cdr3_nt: TGTGCCAGCAGCCAATTAGGGACAGAAAACTATGGCTACACCTTC
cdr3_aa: CASSQLGTENYGYTF

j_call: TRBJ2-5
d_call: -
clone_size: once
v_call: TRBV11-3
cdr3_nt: TGTGCCAGCAGCTCCCGGTTCCAAGAGACCCAGTACTTC
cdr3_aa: CASSSRFQETQYF

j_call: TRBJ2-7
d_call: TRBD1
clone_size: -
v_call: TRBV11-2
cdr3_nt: TGTGCCAGCAGCCCTGGGACAGGGTCCTACGAGCAGTACTTC
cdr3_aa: CASSPGTGSYEQYF

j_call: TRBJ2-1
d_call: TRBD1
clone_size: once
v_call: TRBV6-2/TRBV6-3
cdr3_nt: TGTGCCAGCAGTTACGGGGGACAGGGGTCCCACAATGAGCAGTTCTTC
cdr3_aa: CASSYGGQGSHNEQFF

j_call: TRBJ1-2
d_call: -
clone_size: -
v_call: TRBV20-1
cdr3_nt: TGCAGTGCTAGAGTTGAGGGTGGCTACACCTTC
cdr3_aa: CSARVEGGYTF

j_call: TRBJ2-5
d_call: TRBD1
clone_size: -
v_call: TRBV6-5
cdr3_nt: TGTGCCAGCAGAAGCGGGACAGGGCCGCAAGAGACCCAGTACTTC
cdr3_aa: CASRSGTGPQETQYF

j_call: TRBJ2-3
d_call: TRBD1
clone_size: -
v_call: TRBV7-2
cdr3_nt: TGTGCCAGCAGTCCCACCCTAGGACAGGGGAGGGCAGATACGCAGTATTTT
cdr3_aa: CASSPTLGQGRADTQYF

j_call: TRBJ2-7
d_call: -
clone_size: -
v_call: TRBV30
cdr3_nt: TGTGCCTGGAGACCTACAGTGCCGGGGTCCTACGAGCAGTACTTC
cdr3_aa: CAWRPTVPGSYEQYF

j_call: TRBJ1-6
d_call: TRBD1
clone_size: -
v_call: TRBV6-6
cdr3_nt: TGTGCCAGCACCTCCCAGGGGGATCTCGGTTCACCCCTCCACTTT
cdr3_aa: CASTSQGDLGSPLHF